What follows describes a single TCR beta chain. V lost 6 bases, J lost 5 bases, and 8 bases stayed unmatched. Germline CDR1 reads LNHDA; CDR2 reads SQIVND (reference sequence). The CDR3 sequence is 16 residues long. The data are from a study of blood T cell repertoires in COVID-19. At the level of the study: The United States, Italy and Spain provided the acute and convalescent COVID-19 samples.

The Seattle site enrolled patients during active infection and followed them longitudinally. Assay used: immunoSEQ multiplex PCR; TCRdb lists only in-frame clones, some missing. The repertoire holds roughly 290,000 clones, with 65% to 85% as singletons. The sequence came from an older person with COVID-19, enrolled during active disease. The J gene is TRBJ2-1, the V gene TRBV19, with TRBD2 matching over 12 bases. Sequenced material: peripheral blood. CDR3 sequence: CASRASGRVDHNEQFF. The CDR3 coding sequence is TGTGCCAGTAGAGCTAGCGGGAGGGTGGACCACAATGAGCAGTTCTTC.